These T cell receptor beta chains were read from a single sample in a study of blood T cells in healthy people across ages. Via MiXCR, TCRdb re-called the 5' RACE reads, giving one row per CDR3 protein. Seen here are 1.2 million to 1.5 million distinct CDR3 sequences, approximately 59% observed once, and the top ten hold 6.5% to 8%. The sequenced sample was blood. Source of these receptors: a man between 18 and 29 years old in good health. The CDR3 runs from the conserved cysteine through the conserved F or W. A D gene is named only where the DNA matches it firmly.

CDR3 protein,J gene,V gene,D gene
CASRSTQGGYEQYF,TRBJ2-7,TRBV25-1,NA
CASSQGPPNTGELFF,TRBJ2-2,TRBV4-2,NA
CSASRGRGAYNEQFF,TRBJ2-1,TRBV20-1,NA
CASSLDPRLAGGNEQFF,TRBJ2-1,TRBV7-9,TRBD2
CSAHILGNEQFF,TRBJ2-1,TRBV20-1,NA
CASSLPPADEQYF,TRBJ2-7,TRBV5-1,NA
CASSLPGPYSTGELFF,TRBJ2-2,TRBV12-3/TRBV12-4,NA
CASSLRTFGDSNQPQHF,TRBJ1-5,TRBV7-6,NA
CASSPPGPYGYTF,TRBJ1-2,TRBV7-2,NA
CASSYQNFRDYNYEQYF,NA,TRBV5-1,TRBD2